These T cell receptor beta chains were read from a single sample in a study of T cell responses to AZD1222 COVID-19 vaccine. The data were produced by immunoSEQ multiplex PCR, yet TCRdb's version contains in-frame clones alone and is incomplete. Found here are under 45,000 clones, roughly 89% of them singletons; the top ten hold about 7%. The material sequenced was peripheral blood, taken on day 0 of AZD1222 vaccination. The receptors shown here come from an adult in good health. The CDR3 runs from the conserved cysteine through the conserved F or W. A D gene is named only where the DNA matches it firmly. Only some rows state a clone size, as once, few, many or a class for expanded clones.

length,size,V,D,J,CDR3,DNA
15,-,TRBV4-1,TRBD2,TRBJ2-5,CASSPWGGSRETQYF,TGCGCCAGCAGCCCCTGGGGCGGGAGCCGAGAGACCCAGTACTTC
14,-,TRBV19,TRBD1,TRBJ2-2,CASSYNRGTGELFF,TGTGCCAGTAGTTATAACAGGGGAACCGGGGAGCTGTTTTTT
15,-,TRBV25-1,TRBD2,TRBJ2-7,CASSEQASGADEQYF,TGTGCCAGCAGTGAACAGGCTAGCGGCGCCGACGAGCAGTACTTC
13,-,TRBV7-9,TRBD1,TRBJ2-7,CASSRQGLYEQYF,TGTGCCAGCAGCCGACAGGGCCTCTACGAGCAGTACTTC
14,-,TRBV18,TRBD1,TRBJ1-2,CASSPPRTGAGYTF,TGTGCCAGCTCACCACCACGGACAGGGGCTGGCTACACCTTC
14,once,TRBV19,TRBD1,TRBJ2-7,CASSVGQGAEEQYF,TGTGCCAGTAGTGTGGGACAGGGGGCGGAAGAGCAGTACTTC
18,-,TRBV28,-,TRBJ2-1,CASSFSSVGRGRDNEQFF,TGTGCCAGCAGTTTCAGTTCCGTAGGGCGGGGTAGGGACAATGAGCAGTTCTTC
16,-,TRBV28,TRBD1,TRBJ1-5,CASGEGARHSNQPQHF,TGTGCCAGCGGGGAGGGGGCTCGACATAGCAATCAGCCCCAGCATTTT
14,-,TRBV28,-,TRBJ1-6,CASSLMRDNSPLHF,TGTGCCAGCAGTTTGATGCGGGATAATTCACCCCTCCACTTT
13,-,TRBV7-9,TRBD1,TRBJ1-2,CASTNRGSYGYTF,TGTGCCAGCACCAACAGGGGATCCTATGGCTACACCTTC
14,once,TRBV29-1,-,TRBJ1-2,CSVEVRGDIGGYTF,TGCAGCGTTGAAGTTCGGGGAGATATTGGTGGCTACACCTTC
13,-,TRBV20-1,-,TRBJ2-7,CSASNGPRYEQYF,TGCAGTGCTAGTAACGGACCTCGGTACGAGCAGTACTTC
14,-,TRBV5-6,TRBD2,TRBJ2-7,CASSLSGLSYEQYF,TGTGCCAGCAGCTTGTCGGGACTATCCTACGAGCAGTACTTC
15,-,TRBV6-5,TRBD1,TRBJ1-5,CASRETGGKHQPQHF,TGTGCCAGCAGGGAGACAGGGGGGAAACATCAGCCCCAGCATTTT
16,-,TRBV19,-,TRBJ2-2,CASSIIELLNTGELFF,TGTGCCAGTAGTATAATAGAACTTTTAAACACCGGGGAGCTGTTTTTT
17,once,TRBV24-1,-,TRBJ2-2,CATSDFPGTQNTGELFF,TGTGCCACCAGTGATTTCCCCGGGACTCAGAACACCGGGGAGCTGTTTTTT
14,-,TRBV24-1,-,TRBJ1-2,CATSVGGGGEGYTF,TGTGCCACCAGTGTTGGGGGGGGAGGAGAAGGCTACACCTTC
12,few,TRBV7-3,-,TRBJ2-7,CASSSSAGEQYF,TGTGCCAGCAGCTCGAGCGCCGGCGAGCAGTACTTC
18,-,TRBV2,TRBD2,TRBJ2-5,CASSEVASGAPIQETQYF,TGTGCCAGCAGTGAAGTCGCTAGCGGGGCGCCTATCCAAGAGACCCAGTACTTC
15,-,TRBV7-8,TRBD1,TRBJ2-1,CASSADRAVGNEQFF,TGTGCCAGCAGCGCCGACAGGGCGGTAGGCAATGAGCAGTTCTTC
14,-,TRBV5-1,-,TRBJ1-1,CASSAVTGNTEAFF,TGCGCCAGCAGCGCGGTGACAGGGAACACTGAAGCTTTCTTT
17,-,TRBV7-2,TRBD2,TRBJ2-1,CASSLSSLAASYNEQFF,TGTGCCAGCAGCTTATCGAGTCTAGCGGCCTCCTACAATGAGCAGTTCTTC
15,-,TRBV11-1,-,TRBJ1-1,CASSLAQAGNTEAFF,TGTGCCAGCAGCTTAGCGCAGGCAGGGAACACTGAAGCTTTCTTT
18,once,TRBV4-2,TRBD2,TRBJ2-3,CASSLLVASGEGPDTQYF,TGTGCCAGCAGCCTTCTCGTGGCTAGCGGGGAGGGCCCAGATACGCAGTATTTT